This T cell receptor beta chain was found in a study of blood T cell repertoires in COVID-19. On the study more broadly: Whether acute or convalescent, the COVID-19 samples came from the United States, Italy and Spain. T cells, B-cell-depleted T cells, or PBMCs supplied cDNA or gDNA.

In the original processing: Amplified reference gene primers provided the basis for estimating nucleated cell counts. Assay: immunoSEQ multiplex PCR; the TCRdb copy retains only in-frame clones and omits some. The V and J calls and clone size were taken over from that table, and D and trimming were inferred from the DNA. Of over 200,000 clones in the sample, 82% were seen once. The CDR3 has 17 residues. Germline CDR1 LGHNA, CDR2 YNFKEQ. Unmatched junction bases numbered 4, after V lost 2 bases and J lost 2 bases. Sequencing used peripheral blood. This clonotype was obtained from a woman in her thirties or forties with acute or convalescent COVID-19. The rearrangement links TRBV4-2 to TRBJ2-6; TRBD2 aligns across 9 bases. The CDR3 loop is CASSQSGRNPGANVLTF. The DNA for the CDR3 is TGTGCCAGCAGCCAAAGCGGGAGGAATCCTGGGGCCAACGTCCTGACTTTC.